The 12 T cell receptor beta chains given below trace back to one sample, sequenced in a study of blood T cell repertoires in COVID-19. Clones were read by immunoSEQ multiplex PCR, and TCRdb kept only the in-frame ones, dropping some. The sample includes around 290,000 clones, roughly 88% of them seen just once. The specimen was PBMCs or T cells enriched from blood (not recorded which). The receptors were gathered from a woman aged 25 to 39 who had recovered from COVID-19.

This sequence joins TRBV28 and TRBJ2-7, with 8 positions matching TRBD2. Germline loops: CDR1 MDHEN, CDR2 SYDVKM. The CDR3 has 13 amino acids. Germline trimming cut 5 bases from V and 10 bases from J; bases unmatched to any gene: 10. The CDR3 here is CASSPGTRTRQYF. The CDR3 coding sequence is TGTGCCAGCAGTCCAGGGACTAGAACGAGACAGTACTTC.

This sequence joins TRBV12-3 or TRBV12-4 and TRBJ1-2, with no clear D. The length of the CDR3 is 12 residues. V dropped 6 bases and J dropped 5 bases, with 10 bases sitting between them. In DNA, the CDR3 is TGTGCCAGCAGCCTCCTCAGTTATGGCTACACCTTC. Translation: CASSLLSYGYTF.

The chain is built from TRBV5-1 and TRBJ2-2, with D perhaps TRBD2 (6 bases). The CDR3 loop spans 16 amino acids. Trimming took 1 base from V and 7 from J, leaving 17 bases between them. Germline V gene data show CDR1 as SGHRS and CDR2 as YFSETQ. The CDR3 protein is CASSLMSGVSGGELFF. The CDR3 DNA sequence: TGCGCCAGCAGCTTGATGTCGGGAGTAAGCGGCGGGGAGCTGTTTTTT. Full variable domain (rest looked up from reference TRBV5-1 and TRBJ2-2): KAGVTQTPRYLIKTRGQQVTLSCSPISGHRSVSWYQQTPGQGLQFLFEYFSETQRNKGNFPGRFSGRQFSNSRSEMNVSTLELGDSALYLCASSLMSGVSGGELFFGEGSRLTVL.

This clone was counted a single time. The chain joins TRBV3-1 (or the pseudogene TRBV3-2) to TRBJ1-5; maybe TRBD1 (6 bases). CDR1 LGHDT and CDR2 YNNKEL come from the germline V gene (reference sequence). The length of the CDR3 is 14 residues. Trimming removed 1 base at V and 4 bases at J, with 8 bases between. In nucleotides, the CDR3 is TGTGCCAGCAGCCAAGCGGGGACAAATCAGCCCCAGCATTTT. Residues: CASSQAGTNQPQHF.

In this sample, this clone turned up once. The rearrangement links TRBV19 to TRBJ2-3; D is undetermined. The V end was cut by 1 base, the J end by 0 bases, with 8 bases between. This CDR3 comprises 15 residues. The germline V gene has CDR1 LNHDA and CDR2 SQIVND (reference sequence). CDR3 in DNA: TGTGCCAGTAGTATAGTGGCAGGTAGCACAGATACGCAGTATTTT. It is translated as CASSIVAGSTDTQYF.

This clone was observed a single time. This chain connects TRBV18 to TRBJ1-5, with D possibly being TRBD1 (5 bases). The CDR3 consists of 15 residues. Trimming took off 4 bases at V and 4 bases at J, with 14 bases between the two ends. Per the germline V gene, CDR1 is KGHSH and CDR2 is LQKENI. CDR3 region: CASSLDTGANQPQHF. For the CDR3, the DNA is TGTGCCAGCTCACTAGATACAGGCGCTAATCAGCCCCAGCATTTT.

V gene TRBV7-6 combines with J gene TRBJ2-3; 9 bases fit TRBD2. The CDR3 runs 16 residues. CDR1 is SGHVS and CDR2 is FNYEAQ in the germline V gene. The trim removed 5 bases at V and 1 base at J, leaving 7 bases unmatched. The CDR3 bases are TGTGCCAGCAGCGCAAGCCAGCGGGAGGGCACAGATACGCAGTATTTT. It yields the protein CASSASQREGTDTQYF.

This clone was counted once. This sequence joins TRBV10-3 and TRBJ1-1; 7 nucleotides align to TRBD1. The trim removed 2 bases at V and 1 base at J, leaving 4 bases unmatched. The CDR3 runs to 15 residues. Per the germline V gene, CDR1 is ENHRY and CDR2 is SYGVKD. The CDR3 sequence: CAISEPDRRNTEAFF. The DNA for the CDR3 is TGTGCCATCAGTGAGCCGGACAGGCGGAACACTGAAGCTTTCTTT.

The CDR3 reads CASTQLAGGKAGELFF. The CDR3 DNA reads as TGTGCCAGCACCCAACTAGCGGGAGGTAAAGCCGGGGAGCTGTTTTTT. The chain carries TRBV6-4 and TRBJ2-2; 12 bases are a match to TRBD2. Germline assignment: CDR1 MRHNA and CDR2 SNTAGT. The CDR3 length is 16 residues. V shed 7 bases, J shed 6 bases, and the junction held 9 bases outside the gene matches.

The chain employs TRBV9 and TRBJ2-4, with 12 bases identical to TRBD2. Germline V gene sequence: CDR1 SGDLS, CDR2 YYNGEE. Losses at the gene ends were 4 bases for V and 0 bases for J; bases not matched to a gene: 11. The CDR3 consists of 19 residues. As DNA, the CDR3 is TGTGCCAGCAGCCCCCGGACTAGCGGGGTCCACGCAGCCAAAAACATTCAGTACTTC. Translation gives CASSPRTSGVHAAKNIQYF.

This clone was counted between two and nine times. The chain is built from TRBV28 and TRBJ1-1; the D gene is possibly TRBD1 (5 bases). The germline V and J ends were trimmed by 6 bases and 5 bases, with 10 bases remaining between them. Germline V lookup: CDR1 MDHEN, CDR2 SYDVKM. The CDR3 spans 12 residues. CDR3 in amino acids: CASSKGRTEAFF. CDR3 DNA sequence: TGTGCCAGCAGCAAGGGGCGGACTGAAGCTTTCTTT.

CDR3 residues: CASSPLTGRDTGELFF. The DNA for the CDR3 is TGCGCCAGCAGCCCGCTGACAGGAAGAGATACCGGGGAGCTGTTTTTT. The chain joins TRBV4-1 to TRBJ2-2, with D possibly being TRBD1 (6 bases). There are 16 residues in the CDR3. V lost 4 bases to trimming and J lost 5 bases, with 17 bases between them. CDR1 MGHRA and CDR2 YSYEKL come from the germline V gene.